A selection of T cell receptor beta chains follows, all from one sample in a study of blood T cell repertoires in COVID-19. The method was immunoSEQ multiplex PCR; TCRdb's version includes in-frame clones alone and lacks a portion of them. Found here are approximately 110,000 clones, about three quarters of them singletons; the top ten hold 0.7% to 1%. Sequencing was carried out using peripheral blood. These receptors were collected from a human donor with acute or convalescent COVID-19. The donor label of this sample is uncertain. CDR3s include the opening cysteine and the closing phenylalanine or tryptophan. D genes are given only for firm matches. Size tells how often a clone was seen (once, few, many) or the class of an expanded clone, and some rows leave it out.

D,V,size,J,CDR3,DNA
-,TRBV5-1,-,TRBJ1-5,CASSPRGGEPQHF,TGCGCCAGCAGTCCTCGGGGGGGTGAGCCCCAGCATTTT
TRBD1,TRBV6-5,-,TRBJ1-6,CASGRGQGDSPLHF,TGTGCCAGCGGGAGGGGACAGGGTGATTCACCCCTCCACTTT
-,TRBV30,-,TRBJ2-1,CAWTLGRYNEQFF,TGTGCCTGGACTTTGGGCCGCTACAATGAGCAGTTCTTC
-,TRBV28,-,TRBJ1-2,CASSLTARNYGYTF,TGTGCCAGCAGTTTAACGGCGCGGAACTATGGCTACACCTTC
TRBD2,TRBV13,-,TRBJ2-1,CASSLVWTSGESSYNEQFF,TGTGCCAGCAGCTTAGTTTGGACTAGCGGGGAGAGCTCCTACAATGAGCAGTTCTTC
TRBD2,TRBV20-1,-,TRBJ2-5,CSASWGTSGESETQYF,TGCAGTGCTAGTTGGGGGACTAGCGGGGAGTCAGAGACCCAGTACTTC
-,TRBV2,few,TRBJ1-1,CASGTLEGTEAFF,TGTGCCAGCGGGACACTGGAAGGCACTGAAGCTTTCTTT
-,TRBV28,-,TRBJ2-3,CARGPNNPRDSTDTQYF,TGTGCCAGGGGCCCTAATAACCCCAGGGATAGCACAGATACGCAGTATTTT
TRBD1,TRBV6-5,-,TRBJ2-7,CASRDRGRTSYEQYF,TGTGCCAGCAGAGACAGGGGTAGGACGTCCTACGAGCAGTACTTC
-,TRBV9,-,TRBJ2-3,CASSVGGLPDTQYF,TGTGCCAGCAGCGTAGGAGGGTTGCCAGATACGCAGTATTTT
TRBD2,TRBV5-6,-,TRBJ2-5,CASSYSGGKTETQYF,TGTGCCAGCAGCTACAGCGGGGGTAAAACGGAGACCCAGTACTTC
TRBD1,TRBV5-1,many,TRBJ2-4,CASSSGQGNIQYF,TGCGCCAGCAGCTCCGGACAGGGAAACATTCAGTACTTC
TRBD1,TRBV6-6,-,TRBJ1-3,CASRATGAPGNTIYF,TGTGCCAGCAGAGCGACAGGGGCCCCTGGAAACACCATATATTTT
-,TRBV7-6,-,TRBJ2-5,CASSRGTLTETQYF,TGTGCCAGCAGCCGCGGGACGTTGACGGAGACCCAGTACTTC
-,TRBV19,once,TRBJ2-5,CASTLGHGYQETQYF,TGTGCCAGTACCCTCGGACATGGGTACCAAGAGACCCAGTACTTC
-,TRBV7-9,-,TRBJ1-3,CASSFTGNPGRDTIYF,TGTGCCAGCAGCTTCACAGGGAACCCCGGACGGGACACCATATATTTT
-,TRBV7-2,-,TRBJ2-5,CASSPPSTETQYF,TGTGCCAGCAGCCCGCCTAGCACAGAGACCCAGTACTTC
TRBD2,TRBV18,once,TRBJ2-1,CASSRTSGSYNEQFF,TGTGCCAGCTCACGGACTAGCGGGTCTTACAATGAGCAGTTCTTC
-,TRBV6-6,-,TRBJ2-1,CATTKQSYNEQFF,TGTGCCACCACGAAACAGTCCTACAATGAGCAGTTCTTC
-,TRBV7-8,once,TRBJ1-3,CASSSFSGNTIYF,TGTGCCAGCAGCTCATTCTCTGGAAACACCATATATTTT
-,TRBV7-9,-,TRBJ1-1,CASSSTVLNTEAFF,TGTGCCAGCAGCTCGACAGTACTGAACACTGAAGCTTTCTTT
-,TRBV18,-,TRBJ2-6,CASSPIHGLQGRWSSGANVLTF,TGTGCCAGCTCACCGATCCACGGATTACAGGGGAGGTGGAGCTCTGGGGCCAACGTCCTGACTTTC